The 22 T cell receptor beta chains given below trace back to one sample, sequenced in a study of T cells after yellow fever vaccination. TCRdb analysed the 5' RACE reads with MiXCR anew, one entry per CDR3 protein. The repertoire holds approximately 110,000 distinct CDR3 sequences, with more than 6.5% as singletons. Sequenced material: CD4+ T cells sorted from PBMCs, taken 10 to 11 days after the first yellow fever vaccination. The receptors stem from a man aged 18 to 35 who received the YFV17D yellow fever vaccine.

CDR3 protein: CASSYEGARSSPLHF. CDR3 DNA: TGTGCCAGCAGCTACGAGGGCGCCCGATCCTCACCCCTCCACTTT. The chain couples TRBV7-2 to TRBJ1-6; D is unclear. Trimming took off 4 bases at V and 10 bases at J, with 17 bases between the two ends. This CDR3 region has 15 residues. CDR1 is SGHTA and CDR2 is FQGNSA in the germline V gene. The whole variable domain, remainder taken from reference TRBV7-2 and TRBJ1-6, is GAGVSQSPSNKVTEKGKDVELRCDPISGHTALYWYRQSLGQGLEFLIYFQGNSAPDKSGLPSDRFSAERTGGSVSTLTIQRTQQEDSAVYLCASSYEGARSSPLHFGNGTRLTVT.

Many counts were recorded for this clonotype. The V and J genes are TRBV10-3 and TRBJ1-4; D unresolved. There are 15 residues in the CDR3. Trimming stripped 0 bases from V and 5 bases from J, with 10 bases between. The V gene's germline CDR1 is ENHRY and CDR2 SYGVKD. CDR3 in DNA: TGTGCCATCAGTGAGTCTGAAAGGGCAAATGAAAAACTGTTTTTT. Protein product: CAISESERANEKLFF.

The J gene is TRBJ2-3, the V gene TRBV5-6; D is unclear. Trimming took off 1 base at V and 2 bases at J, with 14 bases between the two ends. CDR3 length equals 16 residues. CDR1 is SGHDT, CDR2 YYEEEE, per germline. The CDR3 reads CASSLLPRDSTDTQYF. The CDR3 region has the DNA TGTGCCAGCAGCTTGTTGCCAAGAGACTCCACAGATACGCAGTATTTT.

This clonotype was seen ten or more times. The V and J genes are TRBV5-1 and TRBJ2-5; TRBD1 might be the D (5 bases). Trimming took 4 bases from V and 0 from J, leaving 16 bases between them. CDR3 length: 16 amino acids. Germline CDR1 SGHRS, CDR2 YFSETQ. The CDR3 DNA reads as TGCGCCAGCAGCCCCCGACGACAGATCGACCAAGAGACCCAGTACTTC. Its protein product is CASSPRRQIDQETQYF. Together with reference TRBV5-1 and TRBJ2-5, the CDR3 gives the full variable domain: KAGVTQTPRYLIKTRGQQVTLSCSPISGHRSVSWYQQTPGQGLQFLFEYFSETQRNKGNFPGRFSGRQFSNSRSEMNVSTLELGDSALYLCASSPRRQIDQETQYFGPGTRLLVL.

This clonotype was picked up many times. Here the CDR3 reads CASSFARGFGYTF. The DNA of the CDR3 is TGTGCCAGCAGCTTTGCCAGGGGATTCGGCTACACCTTC. This chain uses TRBV7-2 with TRBJ1-2, with D perhaps matching TRBD1 (6 bases). The CDR3 contains 13 residues. Germline V lookup: CDR1 SGHTA, CDR2 FQGNSA. Trimming stripped 3 bases from V and 8 bases from J, with 13 bases between.

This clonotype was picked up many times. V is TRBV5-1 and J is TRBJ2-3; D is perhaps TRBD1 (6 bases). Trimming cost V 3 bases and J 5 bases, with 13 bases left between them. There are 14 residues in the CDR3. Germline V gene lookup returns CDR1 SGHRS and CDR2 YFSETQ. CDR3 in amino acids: CASSSGQSEDTQYF. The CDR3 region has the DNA TGCGCCAGCAGCTCCGGACAGTCTGAAGATACGCAGTATTTT.

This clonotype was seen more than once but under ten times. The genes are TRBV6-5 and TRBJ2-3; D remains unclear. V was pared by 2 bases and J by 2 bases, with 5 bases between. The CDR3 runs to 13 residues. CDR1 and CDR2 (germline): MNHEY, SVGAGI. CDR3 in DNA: TGTGCCAGCAGTTACCCTGCCACAGATACGCAGTATTTT. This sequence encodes CASSYPATDTQYF.

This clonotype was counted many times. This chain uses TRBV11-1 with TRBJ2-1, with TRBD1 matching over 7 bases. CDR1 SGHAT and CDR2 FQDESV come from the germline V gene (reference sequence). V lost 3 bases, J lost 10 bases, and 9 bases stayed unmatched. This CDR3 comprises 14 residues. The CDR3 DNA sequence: TGTGCCAGCAGCTTGGAACAGGGGATGTTAGAGCAGTTCTTC. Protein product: CASSLEQGMLEQFF.

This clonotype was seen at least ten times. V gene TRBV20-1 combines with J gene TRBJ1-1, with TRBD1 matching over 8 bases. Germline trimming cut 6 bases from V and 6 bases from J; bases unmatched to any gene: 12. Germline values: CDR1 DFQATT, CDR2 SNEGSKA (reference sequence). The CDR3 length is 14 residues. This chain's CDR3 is CSAKDRAGFAEAFF. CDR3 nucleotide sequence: TGCAGTGCCAAGGACAGGGCGGGTTTCGCTGAAGCTTTCTTT.

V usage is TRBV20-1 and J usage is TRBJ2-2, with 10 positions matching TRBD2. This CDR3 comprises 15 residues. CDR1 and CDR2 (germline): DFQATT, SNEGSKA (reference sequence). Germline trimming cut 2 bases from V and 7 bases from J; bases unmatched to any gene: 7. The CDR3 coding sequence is TGCAGTGCTAGACTAGCGGGGGTTACTGTCGGGGAGCTGTTTTTT. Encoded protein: CSARLAGVTVGELFF.

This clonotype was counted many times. This CDR3 is CASAKTGLSGHGYTF. CDR3 nucleotide sequence: TGTGCCAGCGCAAAAACGGGACTTTCGGGCCATGGCTACACCTTC. This chain connects TRBV6-5 to TRBJ1-2, with D perhaps matching TRBD1 (5 bases). From germline, CDR1 is MNHEY and CDR2 SVGAGI. The CDR3 loop spans 15 amino acids. Between the trimmed V and J ends, which lost 8 bases and 6 bases, there was a span of 22 bases.

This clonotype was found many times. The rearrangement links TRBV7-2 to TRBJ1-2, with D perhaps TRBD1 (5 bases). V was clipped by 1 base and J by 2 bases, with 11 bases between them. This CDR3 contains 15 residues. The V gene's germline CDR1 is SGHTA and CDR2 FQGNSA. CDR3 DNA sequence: TGTGCCAGCAGCTTAGAGGGCAGGGTGAACTATGGCTACACCTTC. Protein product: CASSLEGRVNYGYTF.

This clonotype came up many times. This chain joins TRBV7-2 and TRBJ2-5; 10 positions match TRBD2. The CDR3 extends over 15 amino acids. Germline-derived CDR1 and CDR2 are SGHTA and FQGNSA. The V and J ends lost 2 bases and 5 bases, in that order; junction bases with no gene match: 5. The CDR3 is CASSLSLAGAETQYF. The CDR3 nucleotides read TGTGCCAGCAGCTTAAGTCTAGCGGGGGCTGAGACCCAGTACTTC.

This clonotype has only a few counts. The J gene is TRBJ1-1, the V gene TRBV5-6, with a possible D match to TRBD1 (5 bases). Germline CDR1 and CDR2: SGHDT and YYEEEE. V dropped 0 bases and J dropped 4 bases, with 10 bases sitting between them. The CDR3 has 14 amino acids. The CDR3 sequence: CASSLVATATEAFF. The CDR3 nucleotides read TGTGCCAGCAGCTTGGTCGCGACAGCCACTGAAGCTTTCTTT.

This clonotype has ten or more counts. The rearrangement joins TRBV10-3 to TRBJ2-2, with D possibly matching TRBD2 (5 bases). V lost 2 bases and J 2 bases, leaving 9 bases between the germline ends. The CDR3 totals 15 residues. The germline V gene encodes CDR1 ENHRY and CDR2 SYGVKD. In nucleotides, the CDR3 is TGTGCCATCAGTGAGCCGGGGAGAAACACCGGGGAGCTGTTTTTT. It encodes CAISEPGRNTGELFF.

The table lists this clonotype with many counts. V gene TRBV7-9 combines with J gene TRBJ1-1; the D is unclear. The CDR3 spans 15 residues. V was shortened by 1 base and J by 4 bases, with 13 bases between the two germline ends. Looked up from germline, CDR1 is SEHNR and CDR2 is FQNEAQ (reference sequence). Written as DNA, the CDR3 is TGTGCCAGCAGCTTAGGGTACGGTGTCGGCACTGAAGCTTTCTTT. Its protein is CASSLGYGVGTEAFF.

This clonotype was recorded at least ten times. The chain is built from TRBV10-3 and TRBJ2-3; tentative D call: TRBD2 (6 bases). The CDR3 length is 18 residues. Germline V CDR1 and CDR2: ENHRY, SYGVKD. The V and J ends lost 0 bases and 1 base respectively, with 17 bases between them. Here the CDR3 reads CAISESRGGLPRTDTQYF. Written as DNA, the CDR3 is TGTGCCATCAGTGAGTCGCGGGGCGGATTACCCCGCACAGATACGCAGTATTTT.

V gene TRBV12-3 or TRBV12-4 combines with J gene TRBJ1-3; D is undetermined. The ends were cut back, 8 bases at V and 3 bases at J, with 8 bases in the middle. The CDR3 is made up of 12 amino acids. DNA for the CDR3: TGTGCCAGCGGCATGGGTGGAAACACCATATATTTT. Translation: CASGMGGNTIYF.

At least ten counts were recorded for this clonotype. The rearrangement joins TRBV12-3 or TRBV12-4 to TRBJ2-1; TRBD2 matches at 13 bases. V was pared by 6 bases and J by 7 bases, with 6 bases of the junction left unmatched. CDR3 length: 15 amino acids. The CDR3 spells CASRRTSGGGNEQFF. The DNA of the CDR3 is TGTGCCAGCAGAAGGACTAGCGGGGGTGGGAATGAGCAGTTCTTC.

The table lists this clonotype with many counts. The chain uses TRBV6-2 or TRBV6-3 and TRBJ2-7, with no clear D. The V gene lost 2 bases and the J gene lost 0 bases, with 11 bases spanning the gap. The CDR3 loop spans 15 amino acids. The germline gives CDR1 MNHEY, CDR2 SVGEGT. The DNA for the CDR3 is TGTGCCAGCAGTTACGACAAGGTTAGCTCCTACGAGCAGTACGTC. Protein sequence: CASSYDKVSSYEQYV.

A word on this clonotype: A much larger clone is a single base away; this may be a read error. CDR3: CAGSLVGPGTDTQYF. The CDR3 bases are TGTGCCGGCAGCTTAGTCGGTCCCGGCACAGATACGCAGTATTTT. The chain carries TRBV7-2 and TRBJ2-3; D is unclear. Germline V gives CDR1 SGHTA, CDR2 FQGNSA. The CDR3 is 15 amino acids.

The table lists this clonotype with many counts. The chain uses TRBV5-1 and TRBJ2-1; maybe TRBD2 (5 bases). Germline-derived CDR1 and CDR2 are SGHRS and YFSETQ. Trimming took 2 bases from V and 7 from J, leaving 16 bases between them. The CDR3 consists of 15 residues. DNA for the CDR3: TGCGCCAGCAGCTTTGAGGGCCCCCTGGGAAATGAGCAGTTCTTC. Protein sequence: CASSFEGPLGNEQFF.